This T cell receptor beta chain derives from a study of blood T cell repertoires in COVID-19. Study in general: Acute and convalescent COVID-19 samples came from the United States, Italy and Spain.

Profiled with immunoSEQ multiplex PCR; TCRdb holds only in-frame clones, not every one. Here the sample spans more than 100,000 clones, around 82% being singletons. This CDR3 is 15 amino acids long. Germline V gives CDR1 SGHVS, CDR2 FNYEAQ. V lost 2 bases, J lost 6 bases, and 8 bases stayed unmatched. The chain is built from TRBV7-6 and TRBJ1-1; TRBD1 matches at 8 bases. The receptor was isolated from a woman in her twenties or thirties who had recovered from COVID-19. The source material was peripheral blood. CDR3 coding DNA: TGTGCCAGCAGCTTAAACAGGGGGGGGATGGCTGAAGCTTTCTTT. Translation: CASSLNRGGMAEAFF.